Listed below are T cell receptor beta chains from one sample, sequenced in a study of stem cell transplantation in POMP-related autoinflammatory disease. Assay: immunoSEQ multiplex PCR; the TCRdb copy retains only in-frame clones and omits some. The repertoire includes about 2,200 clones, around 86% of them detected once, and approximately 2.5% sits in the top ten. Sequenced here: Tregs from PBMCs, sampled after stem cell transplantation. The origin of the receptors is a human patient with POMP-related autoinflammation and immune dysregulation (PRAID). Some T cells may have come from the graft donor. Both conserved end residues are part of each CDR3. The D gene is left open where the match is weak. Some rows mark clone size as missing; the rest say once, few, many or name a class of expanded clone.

cdr3_aa: CASSYFNRGTAYEQYF
cdr3_nt: TGTGCCAGCAGTTACTTCAACAGGGGGACTGCCTACGAGCAGTACTTC
j_call: TRBJ2-7
clone_size: -
v_call: TRBV6-5
d_call: TRBD1

cdr3_aa: CAISEGPMGTQYF
cdr3_nt: TGTGCCATCAGTGAGGGGCCAATGGGGACCCAGTACTTC
j_call: TRBJ2-5
clone_size: -
v_call: TRBV10-3
d_call: -

cdr3_aa: CSASISQTGIEQPQHF
cdr3_nt: TGCAGTGCTAGTATAAGCCAGACAGGGATTGAGCAGCCCCAGCATTTT
j_call: TRBJ1-5
clone_size: -
v_call: TRBV20-1
d_call: TRBD1

cdr3_aa: CASSADRNTEAFF
cdr3_nt: TGCGCCAGCAGCGCCGACAGGAACACTGAAGCTTTCTTT
j_call: TRBJ1-1
clone_size: few
v_call: TRBV5-1
d_call: -

cdr3_aa: CASSESSGNIQYF
cdr3_nt: TGCGCCAGCAGTGAGAGTAGTGGGAACATTCAGTACTTC
j_call: TRBJ2-4
clone_size: once
v_call: TRBV10-2
d_call: -

cdr3_aa: CASTPGPWIGTDTQYF
cdr3_nt: TGTGCCAGCACCCCAGGACCCTGGATCGGCACAGATACGCAGTATTTT
j_call: TRBJ2-3
clone_size: once
v_call: TRBV2
d_call: -

cdr3_aa: CASSLTGGYGYTF
cdr3_nt: TGTGCCAGCAGTTTGACAGGGGGCTATGGCTACACCTTC
j_call: TRBJ1-2
clone_size: -
v_call: TRBV28
d_call: TRBD1

cdr3_aa: CASSQRRVGYGGNTIYF
cdr3_nt: TGTGCCAGCAGCCAGAGAAGAGTGGGGTACGGGGGAAACACCATATATTTT
j_call: TRBJ1-3
clone_size: -
v_call: TRBV4-2
d_call: -

cdr3_aa: CASSITDQGYTF
cdr3_nt: TGTGCCAGTAGTATAACGGACCAAGGCTACACCTTC
j_call: TRBJ1-2
clone_size: few
v_call: TRBV19
d_call: -

cdr3_aa: CASSLRDRTNYGYTF
cdr3_nt: TGTGCCAGCAGTCTACGGGACAGGACTAACTATGGCTACACCTTC
j_call: TRBJ1-2
clone_size: -
v_call: TRBV6-1
d_call: TRBD1

cdr3_aa: CASSLGADYNSPLHF
cdr3_nt: TGCGCCAGCAGCTTGGGAGCAGATTATAATTCACCCCTCCACTTT
j_call: TRBJ1-6
clone_size: -
v_call: TRBV5-1
d_call: -

cdr3_aa: CASSNRGRGEKLFF
cdr3_nt: TGTGCCAGCAGTAACAGGGGGCGCGGTGAAAAACTGTTTTTT
j_call: TRBJ1-4
clone_size: -
v_call: TRBV28
d_call: TRBD1

cdr3_aa: CASSLQGPPDGYTF
cdr3_nt: TGCGCCAGCAGCTTACAGGGGCCTCCTGATGGCTACACCTTC
j_call: TRBJ1-2
clone_size: -
v_call: TRBV5-1
d_call: TRBD1

cdr3_aa: CASSIGGDLPTQYF
cdr3_nt: TGTGCCAGTAGTATAGGAGGGGACCTGCCGACCCAGTACTTC
j_call: TRBJ2-5
clone_size: -
v_call: TRBV19
d_call: -

cdr3_aa: CASSEARVYNEQFF
cdr3_nt: TGTGCCAGCAGCGAGGCTAGGGTCTACAATGAGCAGTTCTTC
j_call: TRBJ2-1
clone_size: -
v_call: TRBV2
d_call: -

cdr3_aa: CSAALGETQYF
cdr3_nt: TGCAGTGCCGCGCTAGGGGAGACCCAGTACTTC
j_call: TRBJ2-5
clone_size: -
v_call: TRBV20-1
d_call: -

cdr3_aa: CASSQVPDRVETQYF
cdr3_nt: TGCGCCAGCAGCCAAGTTCCGGACAGGGTAGAGACCCAGTACTTC
j_call: TRBJ2-5
clone_size: -
v_call: TRBV4-1
d_call: TRBD1